This T cell receptor beta chain derives from a study of Ad26.COV2.S vaccination and SARS-CoV-2 variants. Here immunoSEQ multiplex PCR was the method, and the copy in TCRdb shows in-frame clones only, minus some. The profile shows some 190,000 clones, roughly 87% of them singletons. Of note for this clone: No antigen is known for it.

Findings of the study overall: TCR breadth and depth analyses may have underestimated total T cell responses. The study found higher spike-specific TCR breadth in vaccine than placebo recipients. Comparable non-spike TCR breadth was observed in vaccine and placebo recipients.

The CDR3 runs to 15 residues. Germline loops: CDR1 ENHRY, CDR2 SYGVKD. Trimming at V came to 0 bases and at J to 5 bases, leaving 4 bases not matched to a gene. Source: peripheral blood, taken after recovery from COVID-19. J is TRBJ2-3 and V is TRBV10-3; 8 bases align to TRBD2. This receptor was identified in a human donor who had recovered from COVID-19. CDR3 sequence reads: CAISESSGRGDTQYF. DNA for the CDR3: TGTGCCATCAGTGAGTCGAGCGGGAGAGGAGATACGCAGTATTTT.